Each of the 5 T cell receptor beta chains below was sequenced from the same sample in a study of metastatic and nonmetastatic thyroid tumors. TCRdb re-called clones via MiXCR from the PCR reads. This sample has tens of thousands of clones, with roughly 15% found just once. No patient had received any treatment before thyroid surgery. The sequenced material came from blood. Receptors originate from a female donor with papillary thyroid cancer or a benign thyroid nodule (not recorded which). Some clones in this sample may be carry-over from other donors' samples.

V and J are TRBV7-9 and TRBJ2-1, with 11 bases lining up with TRBD1. This CDR3 comprises 14 residues. CDR1 is SEHNR, CDR2 FQNEAQ, per germline (reference sequence). V trimming: 5 bases; J trimming: 8 bases; junction bases outside the gene matches: 5. This chain's CDR3 is CASSPGQGADEQFF. The CDR3, as DNA: TGTGCCAGCAGCCCAGGACAGGGGGCAGATGAGCAGTTCTTC.

The chain uses TRBV20-1 and TRBJ2-7, with 7 bases aligning to TRBD1. The CDR3 is 13 amino acids. V shed 3 bases and J 5 bases; nucleotides not matched to a gene: 7. The germline V gene encodes CDR1 DFQATT and CDR2 SNEGSKA (reference sequence). The CDR3 DNA reads TGCAGTGCTAGTAACCAGGGGGTTGACGAGCAGTACTTC. The encoded protein is CSASNQGVDEQYF.

This clone was recorded at least ten times. The V call is TRBV15, the J call TRBJ1-4, with D uncertain. Trimming cost V 1 base and J 4 bases, with 10 bases left between them. The CDR3 length is 15 residues. Germline lookup yields CDR1 LNHNV and CDR2 YYDKDF (reference sequence). The CDR3 reads CATSRVGSSNEKLFF. CDR3 bases: TGTGCCACCAGCAGAGTTGGGAGTAGTAATGAAAAACTGTTTTTT.

This clone was detected many times. The junction differs from germline at one of its ends, possibly a read error. The rearrangement uses TRBV11-2 and TRBJ1-4; unclear D gene. Looked up from germline, CDR1 is SGHAT and CDR2 is FQNNGV. The CDR3 is made up of 14 amino acids. The chain's CDR3 is CASSSPGVGGKLLF. In DNA, the CDR3 is TGTGCCAGCAGCTCTCCTGGGGTGGGAGGAAAACTGCTTTTT.

The rearrangement joins TRBV4-1 to TRBJ2-5, with 7 bases aligning to TRBD2. Germline values: CDR1 MGHRA, CDR2 YSYEKL. The trim removed 4 bases at V and 4 bases at J, leaving 9 bases unmatched. The CDR3 extends over 15 amino acids. The CDR3 loop reads CASSRTLAERETQYF. CDR3 DNA: TGCGCCAGCAGCCGCACGCTAGCGGAGAGAGAGACCCAGTACTTC.